These 23 T cell receptor beta chains were all obtained from the same sample, sequenced in a study of graft-versus-host responses after intestinal transplantation. These TCRs are of unknown antigen specificity. Here immunoSEQ multiplex PCR was the method, and the copy in TCRdb shows in-frame clones only, minus some. The sample carries around 100,000 clones, more than 75% recorded once. The sample here was unstimulated CD4+ T cells sorted from spleen or lymph node cells, taken before intestinal transplant. Receptors originate from a human donor who received an intestinal transplant.

The V call is TRBV7-2, the J call TRBJ2-5; the match to TRBD2 covers 12 bases. The DNA end is more similar to TRBJ2-7, so the J call may be wrong. Germline CDR1 and CDR2: SGHTA and FQGNSA. This CDR3 region has 15 residues. The chain's CDR3 is CASSWTSGAALEQYF. As DNA, the CDR3 is TGTGCCAGCAGCTGGACTAGCGGGGCGGCCCTCGAGCAGTACTTC.

The V call is TRBV4-1, the J call TRBJ2-7; tentatively, D is TRBD1 (5 bases). Germline CDR1 reads MGHRA; CDR2 reads YSYEKL. V was cut by 1 base and J by 0 bases, with 10 bases left in between. This CDR3 has 15 residues. The CDR3 sequence: CASSQAGGASYEQYF. CDR3 sequence (DNA): TGCGCCAGCAGCCAAGCCGGTGGGGCCTCCTACGAGCAGTACTTC.

The chain combines TRBV30 with TRBJ2-7; 12 bases agree with TRBD2. V was pared by 8 bases and J by 7 bases, with 15 bases of the junction left unmatched. The CDR3 contains 15 residues. Germline values: CDR1 GTSNPN, CDR2 SVGIG (reference sequence). The CDR3 sequence is CAGAGLAGLTGEQYF. CDR3 DNA sequence: TGTGCCGGCGCGGGACTAGCGGGCCTGACGGGGGAGCAGTACTTC.

The rearrangement uses TRBV18 and TRBJ1-4; the D is unclear. Germline CDR1 and CDR2: KGHSH and LQKENI. The CDR3 length is 13 residues. Trimming pared 1 base from V and 5 bases from J, leaving 5 bases between. CDR3 coding DNA: TGTGCCAGCTCACCACGCCGAAATGAAAAACTGTTTTTT. This sequence encodes CASSPRRNEKLFF.

Comments on this clone: Other DNA sequences of this sample code for an identical CDR3. The J gene is TRBJ1-2, the V gene TRBV6-5, with D perhaps TRBD1 (5 bases). The germline V gene has CDR1 MNHEY and CDR2 SVGAGI. This CDR3 spans 14 amino acids. V was cut by 0 bases and J by 2 bases, with 7 bases left in between. The chain's CDR3 is CASSYSWGNYGYTF. In DNA, the CDR3 is TGTGCCAGCAGTTACTCATGGGGGAACTATGGCTACACCTTC.

This chain links TRBV5-6 with TRBJ2-5; D remains unclear. CDR1 is SGHDT and CDR2 is YYEEEE in the germline V gene. Trimming removed 2 bases at V and 3 bases at J, with 8 bases between. The CDR3 is 13 residues long. The CDR3, as DNA: TGTGCCAGCAGCTTCCTGGATGAAGAGACCCAGTACTTC. Translated: CASSFLDEETQYF. The full variable domain, with the rest looked up from reference TRBV5-6 and TRBJ2-5, is DAGVTQSPTHLIKTRGQQVTLRCSPKSGHDTVSWYQQALGQGPQFIFQYYEEEERQRGNFPDRFSGHQFPNYSSELNVNALLLGDSALYLCASSFLDEETQYFGPGTRLLVL.

The rearrangement links TRBV5-6 to TRBJ1-6; D is unclear. Germline CDR1 and CDR2: SGHDT and YYEEEE. This CDR3 is built from 16 residues. Trimming left V 0 bases short and J 7 bases short, with 14 bases between. The CDR3 here is CASSLGPDAGNSPLHF. The DNA for the CDR3 is TGTGCCAGCAGCTTGGGCCCTGACGCGGGGAATTCACCCCTCCACTTT.

V is TRBV19 and J is TRBJ1-5; D not resolved. Trimming removed 3 bases from V and 8 bases from J, with 11 bases in between. This CDR3 has 13 residues. Germline loops: CDR1 LNHDA, CDR2 SQIVND (reference sequence). The CDR3 region is CASSIPPAEPQHF. The CDR3 DNA is TGTGCCAGTAGTATCCCCCCAGCCGAGCCCCAGCATTTT.

This chain uses TRBV5-4 with TRBJ2-5; 11 nucleotides align to TRBD1. J was trimmed by 3 bases and V by 4 bases; bases with no gene match: 8. The CDR3 contains 16 residues. In germline, CDR1 is SGHNT, CDR2 YYREEE (reference sequence). CDR3 nucleotide sequence: TGTGCCAGCAGCCCGACCCCGGGACAGGGGGAAGAGACCCAGTACTTC. It encodes CASSPTPGQGEETQYF.

The chain joins TRBV7-9 to TRBJ1-2; D remains unclear. Germline loops: CDR1 SEHNR, CDR2 FQNEAQ (reference sequence). The germline V and J ends were trimmed by 0 bases and 1 base, with 6 bases remaining between them. This CDR3 comprises 14 residues. CDR3 sequence reads: CASSLARFNYGYTF. CDR3 DNA sequence: TGTGCCAGCAGCTTAGCGAGGTTTAACTATGGCTACACCTTC.

This chain connects TRBV6-5 to TRBJ1-1, with D unclear. This CDR3 contains 13 residues. The V end lost 6 bases, the J end lost 3 bases, and 11 bases lay between the germline ends. Germline lookup yields CDR1 MNHEY and CDR2 SVGAGI. In DNA form, the CDR3 reads TGTGCCAGCAGGCGGGAACTTGACACTGAAGCTTTCTTT. Amino acids: CASRRELDTEAFF.

The chain uses TRBV7-2 and TRBJ2-1; 7 bases align to TRBD1. This CDR3 has 14 amino acids. Germline assignment: CDR1 SGHTA and CDR2 FQGNSA. The junction had 5 bases not matched to a gene; V was cut back by 5 bases and J by 4 bases. The CDR3 coding sequence is TGTGCCAGCAGCCCCCAGGGACAGTACAATGAGCAGTTCTTC. Amino acid sequence: CASSPQGQYNEQFF.

The CDR3 DNA reads TGTGCCAGCAGCTTAAGTGGCAGGGCGGGAGAGACCCAGTACTTC. Translation: CASSLSGRAGETQYF. The V call is TRBV7-9, the J call TRBJ2-5; D tentatively fits TRBD1 or TRBD2 (5 bases each). Trimming removed 2 bases from V and 4 bases from J, with 14 bases in between. This CDR3 has 15 amino acids. The V gene's germline CDR1 is SEHNR and CDR2 FQNEAQ (reference sequence).

The chain recombines TRBV18 with TRBJ2-7; TRBD2 agrees at 10 bases. The junction had 6 bases not matched to a gene; V was cut back by 4 bases and J by 0 bases. This CDR3 is built from 16 residues. Per germline, CDR1 KGHSH and CDR2 LQKENI. The CDR3 is CASSQYGLAASYEQYF. The CDR3 region has the DNA TGTGCCAGCTCACAATATGGACTAGCGGCCTCCTACGAGCAGTACTTC.

This clone has only one observation. The CDR3 DNA reads as TGTGCCAGTAGCCCCCTCAGCAATCAGCCCCAGCATTTT. Translation gives CASSPLSNQPQHF. This chain links TRBV19 with TRBJ1-5; D remains ambiguous. Germline V gene data show CDR1 as LNHDA and CDR2 as SQIVND (reference sequence). Trimming stripped 6 bases from V and 1 base from J, with 7 bases between. CDR3 length: 13 amino acids.

The J gene is TRBJ1-6, the V gene TRBV2; possibly TRBD1 for D (5 bases). V dropped 6 bases and J dropped 9 bases, with 15 bases sitting between them. Germline V lookup: CDR1 SNHLY, CDR2 FYNNEI. There are 14 residues in the CDR3. Written as DNA, the CDR3 is TGTGCCAGCAGGGGTGACAGTATCACTTCACCCCTCCACTTT. Its protein is CASRGDSITSPLHF.

This chain uses TRBV29-1 with TRBJ2-1; 9 bases fit TRBD2. Germline-derived CDR1 and CDR2 are SQVTM and ANQGSEA. V lost 7 bases, J lost 6 bases, and 4 bases stayed unmatched. The CDR3 covers 12 residues. The DNA of the CDR3 is TGCAGCGCCGGGGGACTAGCCAATGAGCAGTTCTTC. This translates into CSAGGLANEQFF.

The J gene is TRBJ2-1, the V gene TRBV12-5, with D possibly matching TRBD2 (6 bases). Germline V gives CDR1 LGHNT, CDR2 FRNRAP. V lost 2 bases and J lost 6, with 17 bases in between. The CDR3 is 16 residues long. The CDR3: CASGLPGTRGSNEQFF. As DNA, the CDR3 is TGTGCTAGTGGTTTGCCCGGGACTCGAGGGTCCAATGAGCAGTTCTTC.

The gene calls are TRBV18 and TRBJ1-2; 7 nucleotides line up with TRBD1. Germline V CDR1 and CDR2: KGHSH, LQKENI. The junction had 3 bases not matched to a gene; V was cut back by 3 bases and J by 2 bases. The CDR3 runs 14 residues. This CDR3 reads CASSPGQANYGYTF. The DNA of the CDR3 is TGTGCCAGCTCACCCGGACAGGCGAACTATGGCTACACCTTC.

CDR3 DNA sequence: TGCGCCAGCAGCTTGATCGCCAGCACAGATACGCAGTATTTT. Encoded protein: CASSLIASTDTQYF. This chain uses TRBV5-1 with TRBJ2-3; no clear D. The germline V gene encodes CDR1 SGHRS and CDR2 YFSETQ. V gave up 1 base and J gave up 0 bases, with 6 bases separating them. The CDR3 extends over 14 amino acids.

The rearrangement links TRBV18 to TRBJ1-1; unclear D gene. This CDR3 spans 15 amino acids. The V gene lost 3 bases and the J gene lost 1 base, with 12 bases spanning the gap. Germline V CDR1 and CDR2: KGHSH, LQKENI. The CDR3 sequence: CASSPSAGSNTEAFF. The CDR3 coding sequence is TGTGCCAGCTCACCGTCGGCAGGCTCGAACACTGAAGCTTTCTTT.

This chain connects TRBV5-1 to TRBJ2-5; 7 bases align to TRBD2. Looked up from germline, CDR1 is SGHRS and CDR2 is YFSETQ. The CDR3 is 14 residues long. With V trimmed by 4 bases and J by 5 bases, 8 bases remained unmatched. The CDR3 protein is CASSRERDGETQYF. The CDR3 bases are TGCGCCAGCAGCCGAGAGCGGGATGGGGAGACCCAGTACTTC.

This rearrangement joins TRBV6-5 to TRBJ1-2; 12 bases line up with TRBD1. V shed 2 bases, J shed 8 bases, and the junction held 6 bases outside the gene matches. Per the germline V gene, CDR1 is MNHEY and CDR2 is SVGAGI. This CDR3 has 15 amino acids. The CDR3 region is CASSYGTGGFSGYTF. The CDR3 DNA reads TGTGCCAGCAGTTACGGGACAGGGGGCTTTTCGGGCTACACCTTC.